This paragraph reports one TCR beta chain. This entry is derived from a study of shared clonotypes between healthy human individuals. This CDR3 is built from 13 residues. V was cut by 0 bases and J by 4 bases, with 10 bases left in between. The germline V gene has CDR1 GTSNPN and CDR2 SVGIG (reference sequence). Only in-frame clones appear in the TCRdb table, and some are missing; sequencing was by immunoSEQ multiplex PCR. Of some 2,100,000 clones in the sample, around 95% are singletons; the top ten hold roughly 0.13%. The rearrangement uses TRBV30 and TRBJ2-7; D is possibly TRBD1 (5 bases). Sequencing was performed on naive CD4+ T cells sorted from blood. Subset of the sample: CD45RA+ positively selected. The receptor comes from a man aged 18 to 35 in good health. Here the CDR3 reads CAWSVQQGYEQYF. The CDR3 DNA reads TGTGCCTGGAGTGTTCAGCAGGGTTACGAGCAGTACTTC.